The rows below give T cell receptor beta chains drawn from one sample of a study of blood T cells in healthy people across ages. One entry per CDR3 protein, called by TCRdb with MiXCR from the 5' RACE reads. The repertoire consists of about 1.4 million distinct CDR3 sequences, with approximately 60% occurring once and the leading ten covering under 8.5%. Sequences were obtained from blood. Every receptor here comes from a man between 18 and 29 years old in good health. Each CDR3 is given with its conserved first and last residue. A D gene is named only where the DNA matches it firmly. The size entry is marked missing in some rows and otherwise reads once, few, many or a size class.

>TRBV4-2|17|TRBD2|NA|TRBJ2-7
TGTGCCAGCAGCCAAGATGACACTAGCGGGAGGGCGTACGAGCAGTACTTC
CASSQDDTSGRAYEQYF
>TRBV9|11|NA|few|TRBJ2-7
TGTGCCAGCAGCGTAAAGGTCGAGCAGTACTTC
CASSVKVEQYF
>TRBV20-1|15|NA|NA|TRBJ2-1
TGCAGTGCTAGAGATCTTGCCAGCTCCTACAATGAGCAGTTCTTC
CSARDLASSYNEQFF
>TRBV20-1|11|NA|NA|TRBJ2-1
TGCAGTGCTCCCCTTGGGATTGAGCAGTTCTTC
CSAPLGIEQFF
>TRBV10-3|12|NA|NA|TRBJ1-4
TGTGCCATCAGGGAAGGGGACGAAAAACTGTTTTTT
CAIREGDEKLFF
>TRBV12-3/TRBV12-4|12|NA|many|TRBJ2-7
TGTGCCAGCAGTTTAGGGCACTACGAGCAGTACTTC
CASSLGHYEQYF
>TRBV29-1|13|NA|NA|TRBJ1-5
TGCAGCGCGGAACAGGGACGCGATCAGCCCCAGCATTTT
CSAEQGRDQPQHF
>TRBV28|15|NA|NA|TRBJ2-7
TGTGCCAGCAGTTTTCGGTCTAGTTGGCAATCCGAGCAGTACTTC
CASSFRSSWQSEQYF
>TRBV11-2|15|TRBD2|NA|TRBJ2-7
TGTGCCAGCAGCCAGACGAGCGGGAGCCACTACGAGCAGTACTTC
CASSQTSGSHYEQYF
>TRBV3-1|18|NA|NA|TRBJ2-1
TGTGCCAGCAGCCAAGATACGGGGATCCCGAGCTCCTACAATGAGCAGTTCTTC
CASSQDTGIPSSYNEQFF
>TRBV30|14|TRBD2|NA|TRBJ2-1
TGTGCCTGGGACAGACTAGCGGAGTACAATGAGCAGTTCTTC
CAWDRLAEYNEQFF
>TRBV7-9|16|NA|NA|TRBJ2-7
TGTGCCAGCAGCTTAGCTGAGACGGGTCCCCTCTACGAGCAGTACTTC
CASSLAETGPLYEQYF
>TRBV6-5|14|NA|NA|TRBJ2-7
TGTGCCAGCAGTTACCAAGCTCCGAACTACGAGCAGTACTTC
CASSYQAPNYEQYF
>TRBV20-1|12|TRBD1|NA|TRBJ1-2
TGCAGTGCTAGAGCCGGGACAGATGACGGCACCTTC
CSARAGTDDGTF
>TRBV9|12|NA|NA|TRBJ2-3
TGTGCCAGCAGCGTATCCCCGGGGGCGCAGTATTTT
CASSVSPGAQYF
>TRBV9|15|NA|NA|TRBJ2-2
TGTGCCAGCAGCCCGCCCTCGGGAGTTACCGGGGAGCTGTTTTTT
CASSPPSGVTGELFF
>TRBV6-2/TRBV6-3|17|TRBD2|NA|TRBJ2-4
TGTGCCAGCAGTTACGCCCCGGCGGGGGGGAACAAAAACATTCAGTACTTC
CASSYAPAGGNKNIQYF
>TRBV7-7|13|NA|few|TRBJ2-7
TGTGCTAGCAGCCCTTCAGGGATTCGCGAGCAGTACTTC
CASSPSGIREQYF
>TRBV20-1|12|NA|NA|TRBJ1-1
TGCAGTGCTAGAGATCAGGGTCCTGAAGCTTTCTTT
CSARDQGPEAFF
>TRBV12-3/TRBV12-4|14|NA|NA|TRBJ2-3
TGTGCCAGCAGAACACAGGGAACCGCAGATACGCAGTATTTT
CASRTQGTADTQYF
>TRBV10-3|17|TRBD1|NA|TRBJ1-2
TGTGCCGCGCTTGGGACAGGGGGAGGAAGGTTAAAGGGTGGCTACACCTTC
CAALGTGGGRLKGGYTF
>TRBV6-5|13|NA|NA|TRBJ2-1
TGTGCCAGCAGTTACTCCGCAGGGAGAGAGCAGTTCTTC
CASSYSAGREQFF
>TRBV12-3/TRBV12-4|14|NA|few|TRBJ2-6
TGTGCCAGCAGTTTACACTCTGGGGCCAACGTCCTGACTTTC
CASSLHSGANVLTF
>TRBV2|13|TRBD2|few|TRBJ2-3
TGTGCCAGCAGCCGAGGGGTAGCGGGACCGCAGTATTTT
CASSRGVAGPQYF
>TRBV6-2/TRBV6-3|17|NA|NA|TRBJ1-1
TGTGCCAGCAGTTACTCGAGGCCAGATATCATGAACACTGAAGCTTTCTTT
CASSYSRPDIMNTEAFF
>TRBV5-5|16|NA|NA|TRBJ1-5
TGTGCCAGCAGCTTGGACAGCCACACCCGGCGGGGGCCCCAGCATTTT
CASSLDSHTRRGPQHF
>TRBV20-1|14|TRBD2|few|TRBJ2-3
TGCAGTGCTAGACTAGCGGGGCCCACAGATACGCAGTATTTT
CSARLAGPTDTQYF
>TRBV7-9|13|TRBD1|NA|TRBJ1-4
TGTGCCAGCAGAGGACAGGGAAGCGAAAAACTGTTTTTT
CASRGQGSEKLFF
>TRBV29-1|14|NA|few|TRBJ1-2
TGCAGCGTTGAAGATCGACAGACTAACTATGGCTACACCTTC
CSVEDRQTNYGYTF
>TRBV3-1|12|NA|many|TRBJ2-3
TGCGCCAGCAGCCAAAGCGGAGATACGCAGTATTTT
CASSQSGDTQYF
>TRBV25-1|15|NA|NA|TRBJ1-2
TGTGCCAGCAGATCACAGGATATTTTTTCCTATGGCTACACCTTC
CASRSQDIFSYGYTF
>TRBV7-2|12|TRBD1|few|TRBJ2-7
TGCGCCAGCAGCGCTACAGGGGTCGAGCAGTACTTC
CASSATGVEQYF
>TRBV7-9|13|NA|few|TRBJ1-5
TGTGCCAGCAGCTTAGCGCAAAATCAGCCCCAGCATTTT
CASSLAQNQPQHF
>TRBV29-1|14|NA|few|TRBJ1-1
TGCAGCGTTGAAGATTACGGGATGAACACTGAAGCTTTCTTT
CSVEDYGMNTEAFF
>TRBV12-3/TRBV12-4|15|NA|NA|TRBJ2-3
TGTGCCAGCAATAGACCCGGGGGTAGCACAGATACGCAGTATTTT
CASNRPGGSTDTQYF
>TRBV7-9|15|TRBD1|NA|TRBJ2-5
TGTGCCAGCAGATTGACAGGGGCAAGGTTAGAGACCCAGTACTTC
CASRLTGARLETQYF
>TRBV10-3|11|NA|few|TRBJ2-7
TGTGCCATTTGGGACGGCTACGAGCAGTACTTC
CAIWDGYEQYF
>TRBV29-1|13|NA|few|TRBJ1-5
TGCAGCGTTCGGGACGGCGACAATCAGCCCCAGCATTTT
CSVRDGDNQPQHF
>TRBV20-1|12|NA|once|TRBJ2-2
TGCAGTGCTAGATACGGCACCGGGGAGCTGTTTTTT
CSARYGTGELFF
>TRBV7-9|11|TRBD2|few|TRBJ2-7
TGTGCCTCGAGCGGGGACTACGAGCAGTACTTC
CASSGDYEQYF
>TRBV10-3|13|NA|NA|TRBJ1-1
TGTGCCTTAAGGGAGGCAGCTAACACTGAAGCTTTCTTT
CALREAANTEAFF
>TRBV24-1|16|NA|NA|TRBJ2-3
TGTGCCACCAGTGACCCGAGGTCTCCCTTTCCAGATACGCAGTATTTT
CATSDPRSPFPDTQYF
>TRBV29-1|14|NA|NA|TRBJ2-1
TGCAGCGCTGAACCTCCGGTGGGGTACAATGAGCAGTTCTTC
CSAEPPVGYNEQFF
>TRBV13|14|TRBD2|NA|TRBJ2-7
TGTGCCAGCAGCCTCGGGACTAGTTTAAGCGAGCAGTACTTC
CASSLGTSLSEQYF
>TRBV29-1|13|NA|many|TRBJ2-1
TGCAGCGTTGTCGGCCCACCACGAAATGAGCAGTTCTTC
CSVVGPPRNEQFF
>TRBV11-1|14|TRBD1|NA|TRBJ1-2
TGTGCCAGCACCCCTGTGGACAGGGGGGTTGGCTACACCTTC
CASTPVDRGVGYTF
>TRBV12-3/TRBV12-4|13|NA|NA|TRBJ1-5
TGTGCCAGCAGCCGTTCCGGCAATCAGCCCCAGCATTTT
CASSRSGNQPQHF
>TRBV2|14|NA|NA|TRBJ1-4
TGTGCCAGCCGAGCTGAGACGCGGGATGAAAAACTGTTTTTT
CASRAETRDEKLFF
>TRBV27|14|NA|once|TRBJ1-1
TGTGCCAGCAGTTTACTGACTACGAACACTGAAGCTTTCTTT
CASSLLTTNTEAFF
>TRBV4-1|16|NA|NA|TRBJ1-2
TGCGCCAGCAGCCAGGGCAAGGGAAAGGGTAACTATGGCTACACCTTC
CASSQGKGKGNYGYTF
>TRBV27|15|TRBD1|NA|TRBJ2-5
TGTGCCAGCAGTTCTGCCCTGACAGGGGAAGAGACCCAGTACTTC
CASSSALTGEETQYF
>TRBV7-2|18|NA|few|TRBJ2-3
TGTGCCAGCAGCTTAGATAGGGTTGGCGGACCGAGCACAGATACGCAGTATTTT
CASSLDRVGGPSTDTQYF
>TRBV2|12|TRBD2|NA|TRBJ2-5
TGTGCCAGCATGGGACTAGTGGAGACCCAGTACTTC
CASMGLVETQYF
>TRBV7-6|22|NA|NA|TRBJ2-6
TGTGCCAGCAGCCCCTCCCTCTCGGTGGGTGGACAGTCGAGCTCTGGGGCCAACGTCCTGACTTTC
CASSPSLSVGGQSSSGANVLTF
>TRBV7-2|16|NA|NA|TRBJ2-6
TGTGCCAGCAGCCCCGGAATGTTGTCTGGGGCCAACGTCCTGACTTTC
CASSPGMLSGANVLTF
>TRBV7-9|13|NA|NA|TRBJ1-6
TGTGCCAGCAGCCCGGACCAAGGATCACCCCTCCACTTT
CASSPDQGSPLHF
>TRBV21-1|17|NA|few|TRBJ2-3
TGTGCCAGCAGCAAAGAGGGCGTCCTCCTGAGCACAGATACGCAGTATTTT
CASSKEGVLLSTDTQYF
>TRBV7-2|15|NA|NA|TRBJ2-1
TGTGCCAGCAGCTTAGATGAAGGGTACGGGGATGAGCAGTTCTTC
CASSLDEGYGDEQFF